This TCR beta chain was obtained from a study of cytomegalovirus exposure and HLA in healthy donors. Broader study findings: As was reported, the classifier diagnosed cytomegalovirus status with high specificity and sensitivity. Associated with HLA alleles at 0.05 false discovery rate in a later analysis were over 15,000 TCR beta sequences. Reports indicate that TCR beta sequences accurately predicted the HLA-A and HLA-B alleles of most subjects. Fewer N-insertions than the 666-donor mean were reportedly shown by an Asian-associated ancestry cluster in a later analysis.

The primer mix had 60 Vbeta and 13 Jbeta primers. Using immunoSEQ multiplex PCR, the repertoire was profiled, and TCRdb retains in-frame clones only, with some absent. Of about 190,000 clones listed, less than 90% were seen once; the top ten hold around 0.3%. Regarding this clone: Its specificity is unknown.

The germline gives CDR1 SGHNT, CDR2 YENEEA. This CDR3 comprises 16 residues. With 5 bases clipped from V and 3 bases from J, the junction kept 11 bases outside the gene matches. The receptor comes from a woman in her 30s in good health and CMV-seronegative. This chain links TRBV11-3 with TRBJ1-2; 8 bases are a match to TRBD1. Material for sequencing was PBMCs. The DNA for the CDR3 is TGTGCCAGCAGCCCCATAAGACAGGGGAGGCACTATGGCTACACCTTC. This translates into CASSPIRQGRHYGYTF.